A single sample gave rise to the 5 T cell receptor beta chains below, sequenced in a study of neurological immune-mediated disorders. TCRdb ran MiXCR on the 5' RACE reads and lists one entry per CDR3 protein. Of approximately 90,000 distinct CDR3 sequences in the sample, 3.5% to 4% were seen once. Sequenced input: PBMCs. All receptors come from a woman between 18 and 29 years old with multiple sclerosis.

This clonotype was detected ten times or more. V is TRBV12-3 or TRBV12-4 and J is TRBJ2-1; D is unclear. The CDR3 contains 15 residues. The ends were cut back, 5 bases at V and 8 bases at J, with 19 bases in the middle. The CDR3 DNA reads as TGTGCCAGCAGTACGTCAGTAATTTCGCCGGATGAGCAGTTCTTC. As protein: CASSTSVISPDEQFF.

This clonotype was picked up many times. The chain employs TRBV20-1 and TRBJ1-5; D uncertain. Trimming removed 5 bases at V and 3 bases at J, with 14 bases between. From germline, CDR1 is DFQATT and CDR2 SNEGSKA (reference sequence). The CDR3 extends over 14 amino acids. CDR3 in DNA: TGCAGTGCTCGTCCCGACGGCACCAATCAGCCCCAGCATTTT. Residues: CSARPDGTNQPQHF.

In this sample, this clonotype turned up many times. The genes are TRBV11-2 and TRBJ2-7, with D tentatively TRBD1 (5 bases). The germline gives CDR1 SGHAT, CDR2 FQNNGV. The CDR3 sequence is 12 residues long. V dropped 5 bases and J dropped 5 bases, with 10 bases sitting between them. Here the CDR3 reads CASSPGQNEQYF. CDR3 DNA: TGTGCCAGCAGCCCTGGACAAAACGAGCAGTACTTC.

CDR3 in DNA: TGTGCCAGCTCACCACACGGCAGATCCCGCAATCAGCCCCAGCATTTT. It specifies CASSPHGRSRNQPQHF. The V gene is TRBV18, the J gene TRBJ1-5; unclear D gene. Germline CDR1 KGHSH, CDR2 LQKENI. Trimming shortened V by 1 base and J by 2 bases, and 12 bases separated the two germline ends. The CDR3 length is 16 residues.

This clonotype has at least ten counts. V is TRBV28 and J is TRBJ2-1, with 11 bases fitting TRBD2. Germline V gene data show CDR1 as MDHEN and CDR2 as SYDVKM. Trimming took 5 bases from V and 5 from J; bases not matched to a gene: 5. The CDR3 spans 15 residues. In DNA form, the CDR3 reads TGTGCCAGCAGTACTAGCGGGAGAGTCGACAATGAGCAGTTCTTC. It specifies CASSTSGRVDNEQFF.